The entry that follows covers one T cell receptor beta chain sequence. Antigen: not known. This sample is part of a study of radiation and T cells in renal cell carcinoma. Points from the study as a whole: Baseline intratumoral clonotype presence is unknown without pretreatment biopsies. From baseline, blood top tumor clonotypes peaked at 2 weeks post-radiation.

Sequencing used immunoSEQ multiplex PCR; TCRdb keeps in-frame clones, though not all of them. The table shows about 9,200 clones, with less than 75% occurring only once. CDR1 is LNHDA, CDR2 SQIVND, per germline (reference sequence). V lost 10 bases to trimming and J lost 7 bases; unmatched junction nucleotides: 7. The CDR3 totals 11 residues. Indicated treatment: 15 Gy SBRT to primary tumor, nephrectomy 4 weeks later. Here the sequenced sample was tumor tissue, taken from a patient whose treatment included radiotherapy and nephrectomy. The TCR originated in a man between 60 and 70 years old with renal cell carcinoma. The chain employs TRBV19 and TRBJ2-7, with 7 nucleotides matching TRBD2. The DNA of the CDR3 is TGTGCCACCCGGGGGGTGAGGGAGCAGTACTTC. Protein sequence: CATRGVREQYF. The entire variable domain, with the rest obtained from reference TRBV19 and TRBJ2-7, is as follows: DGGITQSPKYLFRKEGQNVTLSCEQNLNHDAMYWYRQDPGQGLRLIYYSQIVNDFQKGDIAEGYSVSREKKESFPLTVTSAQKNPTAFYLCATRGVREQYFGPGTRLTVT.